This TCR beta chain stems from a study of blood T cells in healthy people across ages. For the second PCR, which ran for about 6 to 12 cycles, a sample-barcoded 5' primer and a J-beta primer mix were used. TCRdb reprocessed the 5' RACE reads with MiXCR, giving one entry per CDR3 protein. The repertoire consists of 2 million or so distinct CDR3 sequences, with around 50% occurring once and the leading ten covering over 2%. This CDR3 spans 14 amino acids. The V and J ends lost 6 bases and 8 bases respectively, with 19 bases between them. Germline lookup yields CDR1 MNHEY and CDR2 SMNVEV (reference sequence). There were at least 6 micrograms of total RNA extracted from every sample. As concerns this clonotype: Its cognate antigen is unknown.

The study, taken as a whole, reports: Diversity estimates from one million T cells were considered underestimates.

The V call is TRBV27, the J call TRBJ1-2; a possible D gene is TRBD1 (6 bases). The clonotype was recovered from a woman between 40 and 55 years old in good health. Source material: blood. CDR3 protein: CASRPSDRLRGYTF. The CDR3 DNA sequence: TGTGCCAGCAGGCCTTCAGACAGGCTACGGGGCTACACCTTC.